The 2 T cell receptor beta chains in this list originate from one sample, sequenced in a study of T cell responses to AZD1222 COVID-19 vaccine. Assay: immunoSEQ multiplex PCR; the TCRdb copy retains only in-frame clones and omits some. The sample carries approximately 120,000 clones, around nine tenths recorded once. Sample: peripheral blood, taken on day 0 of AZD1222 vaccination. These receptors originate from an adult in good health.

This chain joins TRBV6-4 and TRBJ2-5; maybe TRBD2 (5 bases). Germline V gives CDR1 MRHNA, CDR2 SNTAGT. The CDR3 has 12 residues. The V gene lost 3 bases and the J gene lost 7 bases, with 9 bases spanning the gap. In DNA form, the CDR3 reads TGTGCCAGCAGTGATCTCACTAGGACCCAGTACTTC. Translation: CASSDLTRTQYF.

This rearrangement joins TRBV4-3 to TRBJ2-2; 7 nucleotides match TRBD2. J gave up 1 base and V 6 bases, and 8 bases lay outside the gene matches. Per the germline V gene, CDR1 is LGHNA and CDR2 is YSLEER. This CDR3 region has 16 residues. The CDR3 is CASSTRSGMNTGELFF. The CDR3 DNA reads TGCGCCAGCAGTACCAGAAGCGGGATGAACACCGGGGAGCTGTTTTTT.